Each of the 10 T cell receptor beta chains below was sequenced from the same sample in a study of cytotoxic CD8 clonotypes in ibrutinib-treated CLL. TCRdb's table, derived via immunoSEQ multiplex PCR, lists solely in-frame clones and lacks some. The sample shows some 130,000 clones, approximately 81% of them seen only once. Sequenced here: PBMCs, sampled after 24 months of ibrutinib treatment. The receptors stem from a human donor with chronic lymphocytic leukemia.

V and J are TRBV28 and TRBJ1-3, with 8 bases identical to TRBD1. The junction had 6 bases not matched to a gene; V was cut back by 5 bases and J by 0 bases. The CDR3 loop spans 16 amino acids. In germline, CDR1 is MDHEN, CDR2 SYDVKM. Written as DNA, the CDR3 is TGTGCCAGCAGTACCACAGGGGGAGTCTCTGGAAACACCATATATTTT. Translation gives CASSTTGGVSGNTIYF.

V gene TRBV19 combines with J gene TRBJ1-4; D perhaps matches TRBD1 (5 bases). Trimming left V 7 bases short and J 0 bases short, with 12 bases between. The CDR3 runs 15 residues. The germline V gene encodes CDR1 LNHDA and CDR2 SQIVND (reference sequence). The CDR3 loop is CASTMGETTNEKLFF. Written as DNA, the CDR3 is TGTGCCAGTACCATGGGGGAGACAACTAATGAAAAACTGTTTTTT.

The chain recombines TRBV29-1 with TRBJ2-2; tentatively, D is TRBD1 (6 bases). Trimming took off 4 bases at V and 2 bases at J, with 11 bases between the two ends. This CDR3 region has 14 residues. Per the germline V gene, CDR1 is SQVTM and CDR2 is ANQGSEA. The CDR3: CSVGTELNTGELFF. The CDR3, as DNA: TGCAGCGTTGGGACAGAACTTAACACCGGGGAGCTGTTTTTT.

This CDR3 is CASSYGDIRAQYF. CDR3 in DNA: TGTGCCAGCAGTTACGGGGACATCCGGGCCCAGTACTTC. The chain links TRBV6-5 to TRBJ2-5, with D maybe TRBD1 (6 bases). Looked up from germline, CDR1 is MNHEY and CDR2 is SVGAGI. This CDR3 region has 13 residues. The V and J ends lost 2 bases and 9 bases respectively, with 13 bases between them.

This chain connects TRBV5-4 to TRBJ2-2, with TRBD1 matching 11 bases. V lost 4 bases to trimming and J lost 7 bases; unmatched junction nucleotides: 9. CDR3 size: 16 residues. From germline, CDR1 is SGHNT and CDR2 YYREEE (reference sequence). The CDR3: CASSQMGQGGRGELFF. DNA of the CDR3: TGTGCCAGCAGCCAAATGGGACAGGGGGGGCGCGGGGAGCTGTTTTTT.

This clone was seen a handful of times. This chain uses TRBV7-9 with TRBJ2-7; maybe TRBD1 (6 bases). Between the trimmed V and J ends, which lost 2 bases and 6 bases, there was a span of 8 bases. The CDR3 is 12 amino acids. The V gene's germline CDR1 is SEHNR and CDR2 FQNEAQ (reference sequence). CDR3 amino acids: CASSLSRGEQYF. The CDR3 DNA reads TGTGCCAGCAGCTTAAGCAGGGGCGAGCAGTACTTC.

CDR3 region: CASSLFVKAGDEQFF. DNA of the CDR3: TGTGCCAGCAGTTTATTTGTCAAGGCGGGCGATGAGCAGTTCTTC. This sequence joins TRBV27 and TRBJ2-1; perhaps TRBD2 as D (5 bases). Deletions cut 1 base from V and 8 bases from J, with 15 bases between. CDR1 is MNHEY, CDR2 SMNVEV, per germline (reference sequence). This CDR3 spans 15 amino acids.

The chain couples TRBV6-5 to TRBJ1-5; TRBD1 is a possible D gene (6 bases). V was cut by 5 bases and J by 6 bases, with 17 bases left in between. CDR3 length: 15 amino acids. CDR1 and CDR2 from the germline V gene are MNHEY and SVGAGI. Here the CDR3 reads CASSPGTTGGQPQHF. The CDR3 nucleotides read TGTGCCAGCAGTCCCGGGACAACTGGCGGTCAGCCCCAGCATTTT.

This clone was counted a single time. V gene TRBV7-9 combines with J gene TRBJ1-3; possibly TRBD1 for D (5 bases). Per the germline V gene, CDR1 is SEHNR and CDR2 is FQNEAQ (reference sequence). The CDR3 covers 14 residues. V lost 6 bases, J lost 0 bases, and 9 bases lay in between. The chain's CDR3 is CASSWGSSGNTIYF. The CDR3 DNA is TGTGCCAGCAGTTGGGGGAGCTCTGGAAACACCATATATTTT. Drawing the rest from reference TRBV7-9 and TRBJ1-3, the complete variable domain is DTGVSQNPRHKITKRGQNVTFRCDPISEHNRLYWYRQTLGQGPEFLTYFQNEAQLEKSRLLSDRFSAERPKGSFSTLEIQRTEQGDSAMYLCASSWGSSGNTIYFGEGSWLTVV.

This clone was found a few times. The V call is TRBV30, the J call TRBJ1-1; D not resolved. The CDR3 sequence is 13 residues long. Germline-derived CDR1 and CDR2 are GTSNPN and SVGIG (reference sequence). V dropped 4 bases and J dropped 0 bases, with 9 bases sitting between them. CDR3 residues: CAWKVMMNTEAFF. CDR3 bases: TGTGCCTGGAAGGTGATGATGAACACTGAAGCTTTCTTT.